The entry that follows covers one T cell receptor (beta chain) sequence. Its antigen is unknown. CDR1 is SQVTM and CDR2 is ANQGSEA in the germline V gene. The V gene lost 7 bases and the J gene lost 0 bases, with 13 bases spanning the gap. This CDR3 is 14 amino acids long. In making TCR beta libraries, quantitative 5'-RACE with molecular barcodes was used. TCRdb redid the calling of the 5' RACE reads with MiXCR, one entry per CDR3 protein. The table shows 230,000 or so distinct CDR3 sequences, with approximately 20% occurring only once. The sample comes from a study of CD8 T cells in ankylosing spondylitis. Study-level results: One TCR beta motif, made up of 7 or 8 highly homologous variants, appeared characteristic of ankylosing spondylitis blood. Significantly higher representation of disease-linked clones was reported for matched ankylosing spondylitis synovial fluid.

The TCR sequence derives from a male donor with ankylosing spondylitis or in good health (not recorded which). The chain employs TRBV29-1 and TRBJ2-1; D unresolved. The sequenced sample consisted of blood, either unsorted or a sorted T cell fraction (not recorded which). DNA for the CDR3: TGCAGCGCCATCGCGTTAAGCTCCTACAATGAGCAGTTCTTC. Amino acid sequence: CSAIALSSYNEQFF.